This TCR beta chain was retrieved from a study of T cells in Graves' hyperthyroidism and ophthalmopathy (dated 2019 in TCRdb). The study in broad terms: Peripheral blood samples were taken at initial diagnosis, before any treatment was given. A discovery cohort of roughly 96 patients, about 44 with Graves' ophthalmopathy and approximately 60 with stable Graves' hyperthyroidism, was used to find distinguishing TCR V-J signatures. Whether ophthalmopathy could be predicted prospectively was tested in an independent validation cohort made up of about 18 hyperthyroidism patients plus 17 patients who later progressed to ophthalmopathy. The study also compared thyroid tissue and blood T-cell repertoires from several Graves' hyperthyroidism patients. TCR Vbeta CDR3 sequencing of 120 to 150 peripheral blood samples (more than 40 ophthalmopathy, about 74 hyperthyroidism and some 17 progressor patients) is reported in the paper. The approximately 98 discovery patients were randomly divided into training and test sets at a 7:3 ratio. Following sampling, methimazole starting at 30 mg daily was given to hyperthyroidism patients, and high-dose intravenous methylprednisolone was given to ophthalmopathy patients.

Measured from the cysteine to the phenylalanine, the CDR3 is 14 residues long. Here the CDR3 DNA is all that survives: 42 bases in frame from base 1. V loses 4 bases, J loses 6 bases, and the germline ends lie 10 bases apart. CDR1 and CDR2 (MNHNS, SASEGT) derive from the germline V gene. This clonotype was seen ten or more times. Its specific antigen is unknown. No base quality values were provided; no much bigger clone lies one nucleotide off. Stable Graves' hyperthyroidism was defined as the absence of progression to ophthalmopathy over 18 months of follow-up. Hyperthyroidism patients were newly diagnosed, had a disease duration of under 2 months, and were aged 18 to 65 years. Any patient with an uncontrolled infection, another autoimmune disease, pregnancy or lactation was excluded. Diagnoses were established on the basis of clinical symptoms, serum thyroxine and TRAb, thyroid ultrasound, and orbital computed tomography. PBMCs were separated from roughly 10 ml of fresh peripheral blood using Ficoll-Paque density gradient centrifugation. Trizol reagent was used to extract total RNA, and RNA quality was then checked on an Agilent 2100 Bioanalyzer.

Findings and caveats that apply to the study as a whole: Sample size was not statistically predetermined, and blinding of investigators to group allocation was not performed. Most expanded thyroid clonotypes (frequency above 0.001) were also detected in blood, a finding suggesting that blood repertoires may reflect thyroid immune responses. In validation, the model predicted progression to ophthalmopathy with about 71% sensitivity and 72% to 75% specificity, a median of 6.5 months before onset. In cross-validation, a model built on a 13 V-J signature told ophthalmopathy apart from stable hyperthyroidism with roughly 87% sensitivity and around 83% specificity, and in testing the same model reached 80%/75%.

TCR beta CDR3 regions were amplified from RNA transcripts. For the first round of RT-PCR on the TCR CDR3, the HTBI primer set was used together with the Qiagen OneStep RT-PCR kit. The libraries were constructed in a second round of multiplex PCR and then size-selected and purified. Paired-end sequencing of the libraries was performed with 100 bp reads on an Illumina HiSeq2000. Under the source paper's analysis protocol: SOAPnuke was used to process the raw data, removing reads that contained adapters or uncalled bases, had a mean Phred below 15, or lacked an exact match to the constant primer or identifier. COPE v1.2.5 was used to merge the high-quality paired reads, and each unique nucleotide sequence was defined as a clonotype. MiTCR v1.1 was used to align the clonotypes against IMGT TRBV, TRBD and TRBJ reference segments. Only V-J combinations with frequency above 0.0001, covering 98% to 99.2% of repertoires, were analysed. The TCS score was defined as F50 (clonal expansion) divided by E x V (chaos), with BLOSUM62-based TCRdist calculated between CDR3 peptides within each V-J. Welch's t-statistics and random forest reduced just over 500 V-J features to about 13, which were used in a naive Bayes classifier (R e1071). The public reads were run again by TCRdb, first through fastp at Q25 and then through MiXCR, and only productive beta chains were kept. Duplicate CDR3 protein sequences are folded into a single record with the most common DNA and genes. The V and J calls come from TCRdb's annotation, not from the publication. This sample holds hundreds of thousands of distinct CDR3 sequences; more than 15% were observed only once. The top ten hold approximately 8% of the sample.

Sequencing was carried out using blood. The rearranged chain carries TRBV6-1 and TRBJ1-6; TRBD1 is perhaps the D gene, given 5 matching bases. This receptor was identified in a woman younger than 30 with Graves' hyperthyroidism. Here is the DNA: TGTGCCAGCAGTGTCGGGGGAAGTAATTCACCCCTCCACTTT. Its coded protein is CASSVGGSNSPLHF.